Given below is one T cell receptor beta chain in context. CDR1 is MGHRA, CDR2 YSYEKL, per germline. V lost 3 bases, J lost 8 bases, and 10 bases stayed unmatched. There are 15 residues in the CDR3. TCRdb's table, derived via immunoSEQ multiplex PCR, lists solely in-frame clones and lacks some. The sample lists 95,000 to 110,000 clones; approximately 89% were seen once. This specimen comes from a study of OX40 agonist ivuxolimab in advanced cancers. About the study: The treatment was a fully human IgG2 OX40 agonist, ivuxolimab.

The material was CD4+ or CD8+ T cells sorted from blood, obtained in a trial of the OX40 agonist ivuxolimab. The chain joins TRBV4-1 to TRBJ2-1, with 7 bases matching TRBD1. The sequence was obtained from an adult with an advanced solid tumor such as melanoma, head and neck, liver or kidney cancer. This chain's CDR3 is CASSHPAKGADEQFF. The CDR3, as DNA: TGCGCCAGCAGCCACCCCGCGAAGGGGGCGGATGAGCAGTTCTTC.